This T cell receptor (beta chain) was obtained from a study of CD8 T cell repertoires and HIV-1 epitope variants. Background on the study: Tested: three Gag epitope families, Nef HW9 and YT9. Separate from the cultures, 1M uncultured T cells served as baseline. Equal numbers of autologous T cell-negative cells presented antigen to enriched T cells.

The data were produced by immunoSEQ multiplex PCR, yet TCRdb's version contains in-frame clones alone and is incomplete. The sample comprises thousands of clones, approximately 71% of which are singletons, and roughly two fifths rests with the top ten. The germline V and J ends were trimmed by 2 bases and 3 bases, with 8 bases remaining between them. The CDR3 consists of 13 residues. Germline CDR1 is SGHVS and CDR2 is FQNEAQ. With regard to this clone: No antigen is known for it.

Sequencing was performed on cultured CD8+ T cells derived from PBMCs. This receptor was taken from a male donor with HIV. The chain uses TRBV7-8 and TRBJ2-7; D is unclear. This chain's CDR3 is CASSLKQSYEQYF. CDR3 DNA sequence: TGTGCCAGCAGCTTAAAGCAGAGCTACGAGCAGTACTTC.